Listed below are T cell receptor beta chains from one sample, sequenced in a study of blood T cell repertoires in COVID-19. TCRdb keeps only in-frame clones here, not all; method: immunoSEQ multiplex PCR. Among about 25,000 clones listed, about 89% were seen once. Sequences were obtained from peripheral blood. Receptor source: a man aged 50 to 59 with active COVID-19. Both conserved end residues are part of each CDR3. A D gene is named only where the DNA matches it firmly. Size is omitted from some rows. Given values are once, few, many or a class for expanded clones.

V gene	clone size	D gene	J gene	CDR3 DNA	CDR3 protein
TRBV7-9	-	-	TRBJ1-1	TGTGCCAGCAGCTCAGATCACCTGAACACTGAAGCTTTCTTT	CASSSDHLNTEAFF
TRBV19	-	-	TRBJ2-7	TGTGCCAGTAGTATAGAATGGCGTCTAGAGGGCTACGAGCAGTACTTC	CASSIEWRLEGYEQYF
TRBV24-1	-	TRBD2	TRBJ2-3	TGTGCCACCAGTGATTCCCCCCTCGGTGTGGGGGGGGATGGCACAGATACGCAGTATTTT	CATSDSPLGVGGDGTDTQYF
TRBV10-3	-	-	TRBJ1-5	TGTGCCACCGGCGGGGCACATATGTCCGGCAATCAGCCCCAGCATTTT	CATGGAHMSGNQPQHF
TRBV2	-	TRBD2	TRBJ2-7	TGTGCCAGCATCCGACTAGCGGGCGCCTACGAGCAGTACTTC	CASIRLAGAYEQYF
TRBV15	-	-	TRBJ2-5	TGTGCCACCAGCAGAGGAGGGTGGGAGACCCAGTACTTC	CATSRGGWETQYF
TRBV6-2/TRBV6-3	-	TRBD1	TRBJ1-2	TGTGCCAGCAGTGACCGACAGGGGAGTTTGGGTGGCCACACCTTC	CASSDRQGSLGGHTF
TRBV7-3	-	TRBD2	TRBJ2-1	TGTGCCAGCAGCCCGGGAGGGGGATACGACAATGAGCAGTTCTTC	CASSPGGGYDNEQFF
TRBV12-5	-	TRBD2	TRBJ2-1	TGTGCTAGTGGACGTGCGGGGGCCTACAATGAGCAGTTCTTC	CASGRAGAYNEQFF
TRBV10-3	-	-	TRBJ1-1	TGTGCCTCCATCCAAGGGAGTTCCACTGAAGCTTTCTTT	CASIQGSSTEAFF
TRBV3-1/TRBV3-2	-	TRBD2	TRBJ2-1	TGTGCCAGCAGCCAAGAAGGTGGCACCGGAGGGACTAGCGGGAGGGTTGAGCAGTTCTTC	CASSQEGGTGGTSGRVEQFF
TRBV9	-	-	TRBJ2-5	TGTGCCAGCAGCGCCCGGGAAGAGACCCAGTACTTC	CASSAREETQYF
TRBV7-8	-	-	TRBJ1-3	TGTGCCAGCAGCTTGTTTCCATGGGAGAGCTCTGGAAACACCATATATTTT	CASSLFPWESSGNTIYF
TRBV6-5	-	-	TRBJ2-1	TGTGCCAGCAGCCCACCCGGGGGGCCCTACAATGAGCAGTTCTTC	CASSPPGGPYNEQFF
TRBV5-6	-	TRBD2	TRBJ2-5	TGTGCCAGCACCATAGGACTAGCTCAAGAGACCCAGTACTTC	CASTIGLAQETQYF
TRBV7-8	-	TRBD2	TRBJ2-1	TGTGCCAGCAGCTTAGTTTTCGGGGGGGCTAATGAGCAGTTCTTC	CASSLVFGGANEQFF
TRBV5-1	once	TRBD1	TRBJ2-2	TGCGCCAGCGAGTATTCACAGGGGGGAACCGGGGAGCTGTTTTTT	CASEYSQGGTGELFF
TRBV7-2	-	TRBD2	TRBJ2-3	TGTGCCAGCAGCTTAGCGGCGGGAGCCTCCACAGATACGCAGTATTTT	CASSLAAGASTDTQYF
TRBV29-1	-	-	TRBJ2-7	TGCAGCGCCGCGATAGCCTACGAGCAGTACTTC	CSAAIAYEQYF
TRBV5-4	-	-	TRBJ2-5	TGTGCCAGCAGCTTGGTAGTATCAGAGACCCAGTACTTC	CASSLVVSETQYF
TRBV29-1	-	TRBD2	TRBJ2-7	TGCAGCGTTGGGACTAGCGGGAGGCCTATCTACGAGCAGTACTTC	CSVGTSGRPIYEQYF
TRBV15	-	-	TRBJ2-5	TGTGCCACCAGCAGAGATCTAGCGGAGACCCAGTACTTC	CATSRDLAETQYF
TRBV2	-	-	TRBJ2-7	TGTGCCAGCGAGGCTACAGGTTCCTCCTACGAGCAGTACTTC	CASEATGSSYEQYF
TRBV7-9	-	TRBD2	TRBJ2-5	TGTGCCAGCAGCCGCTGGACTAGCGGGAAAGAGACCCAGTACTTC	CASSRWTSGKETQYF
TRBV5-3	-	TRBD2	TRBJ2-7	TGTGCCAGAAGCATTCCAGGGGATCTGATACTAGCGGGAAGCTACGAGCAGTACTTC	CARSIPGDLILAGSYEQYF
TRBV29-1	-	TRBD2	TRBJ2-1	TGCAGCGTTGAACGAGGGAGGGCGGGTAATGAGCAGTTCTTC	CSVERGRAGNEQFF
TRBV5-6	-	-	TRBJ1-3	TGTGCCAGCAGCGCTCGGATCAGGTTGGGAAACACCATATATTTT	CASSARIRLGNTIYF
TRBV4-3	-	-	TRBJ2-7	TGCGCCAGCAGCCAAGATCCGGGATCGGGTTACGAGCAGTACTTC	CASSQDPGSGYEQYF
TRBV28	-	-	TRBJ1-2	TGTGCCAGCAGACCCTACTTCGGGGAGAGTGGCTACACCTTC	CASRPYFGESGYTF
TRBV28	-	-	TRBJ2-1	TGTGCCAGCAGTTCATACAATGAGCAGTTCTTC	CASSSYNEQFF
TRBV3-1/TRBV3-2	-	-	TRBJ2-3	TGTGCCAGCAGTTCGGACTCGACAGATACGCAGTATTTT	CASSSDSTDTQYF
TRBV3-1/TRBV3-2	-	-	TRBJ1-5	TGTGCCAGCAGGAATAATCCAGGGGAAACCAATCAGCCCCAGCATTTT	CASRNNPGETNQPQHF
TRBV19	-	-	TRBJ2-2	TGTGCCAGTAGTATAGGGACTAAGAACACCGGGGAGCTGTTTTTT	CASSIGTKNTGELFF
TRBV7-2	-	TRBD1	TRBJ2-5	TGTGCCAGCAGCTTAATGGGGACAGGGGGCATTCAAGAGACCCAGTACTTC	CASSLMGTGGIQETQYF
TRBV5-4	-	TRBD1	TRBJ2-1	TGTGCCAGCAGCCAGGACCGGGACAGGGTGACCAATGAGCAGTTCTTC	CASSQDRDRVTNEQFF
TRBV6-5	-	-	TRBJ2-1	TGTGCCAGCAGTCCACAGGGAACCTCCTACAATGAGCAGTTCTTC	CASSPQGTSYNEQFF
TRBV18	-	-	TRBJ2-3	TGTGCCAGCTCACCACCGGAACAGGGAGGGGATACGCAGTATTTT	CASSPPEQGGDTQYF